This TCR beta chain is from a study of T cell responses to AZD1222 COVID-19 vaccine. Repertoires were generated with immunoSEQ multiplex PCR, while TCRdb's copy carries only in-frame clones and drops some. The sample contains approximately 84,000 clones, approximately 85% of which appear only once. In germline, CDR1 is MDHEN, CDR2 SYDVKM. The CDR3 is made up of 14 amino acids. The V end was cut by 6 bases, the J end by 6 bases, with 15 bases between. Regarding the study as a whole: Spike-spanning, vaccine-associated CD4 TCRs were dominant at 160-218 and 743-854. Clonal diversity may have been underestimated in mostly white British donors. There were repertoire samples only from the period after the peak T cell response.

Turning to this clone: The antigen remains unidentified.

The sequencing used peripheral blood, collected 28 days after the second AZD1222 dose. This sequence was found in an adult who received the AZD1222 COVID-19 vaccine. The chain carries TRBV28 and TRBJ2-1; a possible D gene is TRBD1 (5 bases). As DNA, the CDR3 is TGTGCCAGCAGCCATGTCGCAGGGCCCAATGAGCAGTTCTTC. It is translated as CASSHVAGPNEQFF. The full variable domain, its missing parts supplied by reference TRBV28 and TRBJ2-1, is DVKVTQSSRYLVKRTGEKVFLECVQDMDHENMFWYRQDPGLGLRLIYFSYDVKMKEKGDIPEGYSVSREKKERFSLILESASTNQTSMYLCASSHVAGPNEQFFGPGTRLTVL.